The table lists the clone carrying this T cell receptor (beta chain) with a count of one. Its antigen is currently unknown. These data are taken from a study of OX40 agonist ivuxolimab in advanced cancers. Study at large: Partial responses were seen in three patients, one with hepatocellular carcinoma and two with cutaneous melanoma.

Sequenced by immunoSEQ multiplex PCR; TCRdb stores in-frame clones only, minus some. This table has tens of thousands of clones, approximately 85% appearing once. Findings of the study overall: On average, CD8+ T cells had more expanded clones than CD4+. Circulating CD4+ and CD8+ T cells showed clonal expansion by week 6 at 0.1 to 3.0 mg/kg.

The CDR3 spans 12 residues. Germline CDR1 reads SNHLY; CDR2 reads FYNNEI. Deletions cut 7 bases from V and 2 bases from J, with 9 bases between. The V call is TRBV2, the J call TRBJ2-7, with a weak D call TRBD2 (5 bases). The TCR was taken from an adult with an advanced solid tumor such as melanoma, head and neck, liver or kidney cancer. Sequenced here: CD4+ or CD8+ T cells sorted from blood, sampled in a trial of the OX40 agonist ivuxolimab. The CDR3 spells CASTREPYEQYF. The CDR3, as DNA: TGTGCCAGCACAAGGGAGCCCTACGAGCAGTACTTC.